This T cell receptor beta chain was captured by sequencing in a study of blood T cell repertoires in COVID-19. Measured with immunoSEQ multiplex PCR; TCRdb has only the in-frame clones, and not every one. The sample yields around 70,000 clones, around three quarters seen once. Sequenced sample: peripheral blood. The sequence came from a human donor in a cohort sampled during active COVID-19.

CDR3: CASSQDRRTENTEAFF. In nucleotides, the CDR3 is TGTGCCAGCAGCCAAGATCGGCGGACAGAGAACACTGAAGCTTTCTTT. The gene calls are TRBV3-1 (or the pseudogene TRBV3-2) and TRBJ1-1; a weak D match, TRBD1 (6 bases). Germline CDR1 LGHDT, CDR2 YNNKEL (reference sequence). The CDR3 is made up of 16 amino acids. Trimming stripped 0 bases from V and 1 base from J, with 12 bases between.